Listed here is a single T cell receptor beta chain. Trimming left V 0 bases short and J 10 bases short, with 12 bases between. Germline CDR1 and CDR2: GTSNPN and SVGIG (reference sequence). The CDR3 consists of 12 residues. This sample was taken from a study of blood T cell repertoires in COVID-19. Overall study context: There were acute and convalescent COVID-19 samples, and they came from the United States, Italy and Spain. PBMCs, B-cell-depleted T cells, or T cells were the source of the cDNA or gDNA that made up the material.

Under the authors' procedure: The authors estimated nucleated cell counts from reference gene primer amplification. Measured with immunoSEQ multiplex PCR; TCRdb has only the in-frame clones, and not every one. V and J calls and clone size come straight from that table; D and trimming were deduced from the DNA. The data contain 250,000 to 300,000 clones, 85% of them singletons. This sequence originates from a man aged 45 to 65 with active or convalescent COVID-19. The rearrangement joins TRBV30 to TRBJ1-2; tentative D call: TRBD1 (6 bases). Sequencing was done on a sample of peripheral blood. CDR3: CAWSVGRGIYTF. In DNA form, the CDR3 reads TGTGCCTGGAGTGTGGGCAGGGGAATCTACACCTTC.